The rows below give T cell receptor beta chains drawn from one sample of a study of beta chain features in type 1 diabetes. Profiling relied on immunoSEQ multiplex PCR, and the TCRdb table lists in-frame clones only, not all of them. Found here are hundreds of thousands of clones, 12% to 15% of them singletons; the top ten hold more than 6.5%. Sequenced material: central memory CD4+ T cells from blood. The receptors stem from a man aged 25 to 45 in good health. The CDR3 runs from the conserved cysteine through the conserved F or W. Fields, in order: J gene, clone size, V gene, D gene, CDR3 DNA, CDR3 protein. The D gene is left open where the match is weak. Where a row states a size, it is once, few, many or the class of an expanded clone; other rows omit it.

TRBJ2-6 | - | TRBV5-8 | - | TGTGCCAGCAGCACTTGGAGCTCTGGGGCCAACGTCCTGACTTTC | CASSTWSSGANVLTF
TRBJ2-1 | few | TRBV4-3 | TRBD1 | TGCGCCAGCAGCCCCGGAGCCGGGACAGGGAACAATGAGCAGTTCTTC | CASSPGAGTGNNEQFF
TRBJ2-2 | - | TRBV7-2 | - | TGTGCCAGCAGCTCCGCGACTTCCAACACCGGGGAGCTGTTTTTT | CASSSATSNTGELFF
TRBJ2-3 | - | TRBV11-2 | TRBD2 | TGTGCCAGCAGCTTAGAAATCCGCGGGGGGGCTAGTATCACAGATACGCAGTATTTT | CASSLEIRGGASITDTQYF
TRBJ2-7 | - | TRBV6-1 | - | TGTGCCAGCACACCAGGGCCTACCTACGAGCAGTACTTC | CASTPGPTYEQYF
TRBJ1-2 | - | TRBV28 | - | TGTGCCAGCAGTTCAGCCAACACCTATGGCTACACCTTC | CASSSANTYGYTF
TRBJ2-5 | few | TRBV6-1 | - | TGTGCCAGCAGTGAAGAGACCCAGTACTTC | CASSEETQYF
TRBJ2-2 | few | TRBV10-1 | - | TGCGCCAGCAGGGGGAACACCGGGGAGCTGTTTTTT | CASRGNTGELFF
TRBJ2-5 | many | TRBV7-9 | - | TGTGCCAGCAGCTTAGGAGGGGCGCGAGAGACCCAGTACTTC | CASSLGGARETQYF
TRBJ1-6 | few | TRBV7-2 | - | TGTGCCAGCAGCCCGGGGGGGCTCTCTTCACCCCTCCACTTT | CASSPGGLSSPLHF
TRBJ1-1 | - | TRBV10-3 | - | TGTGCCATCAGTTCACAGGCGCTGAACACTGAAGCTTTCTTT | CAISSQALNTEAFF
TRBJ2-2 | - | TRBV5-6 | - | TGTGCCAGCAGCTCAATAACGGACAGCGGGGAGCTGTTTTTT | CASSSITDSGELFF
TRBJ2-6 | large | TRBV5-4 | - | TGTGCCAGCAGCATCAAACTCTCTGGGGCCAACGTCCTGACTTTC | CASSIKLSGANVLTF
TRBJ1-2 | - | TRBV14 | - | TGTGCCAGCAGCCCTCGACGGAGCACCTATGGCTACACCTTC | CASSPRRSTYGYTF
TRBJ2-7 | - | TRBV5-4 | - | TGTGCCAGCAGCCCTGGCCCCAGGGATTTCTACGAGCAGTACTTC | CASSPGPRDFYEQYF
TRBJ2-5 | - | TRBV4-1 | TRBD2 | TGCGCCAGCAGCCTTCCAGCGGGGGGTAGGGAGACCCAGTACTTC | CASSLPAGGRETQYF
TRBJ2-3 | few | TRBV7-9 | - | TGTGCCAGCAGCTTAGAAAATCCAGATACGCAGTATTTT | CASSLENPDTQYF
TRBJ1-3 | - | TRBV7-9 | - | TGTGCCAGCAGCTTATCCGGCAGTCTTAGCCATGGAAACACCATATATTTT | CASSLSGSLSHGNTIYF
TRBJ2-3 | - | TRBV18 | TRBD1 | TGTGCCAGCTCACCTACAGGGGGTTCGGATACGCAGTATTTT | CASSPTGGSDTQYF
TRBJ1-1 | few | TRBV7-3 | - | TGTGCCAGCAGCCTTCAGGGAAACCAATACACTGAAGCTTTCTTT | CASSLQGNQYTEAFF
TRBJ2-4 | - | TRBV7-2 | TRBD1 | TGTGCCAGCAGCTCGTCCGGGACAGGGAAGATTCTAGCCAAAAACATTCAGTACTTC | CASSSSGTGKILAKNIQYF
TRBJ1-2 | - | TRBV19 | - | TGTGCCAGTAGTCCGACAGGAGAGAGGGGCTACACCTTC | CASSPTGERGYTF
TRBJ1-1 | - | TRBV5-1 | - | TGCGCCAGCAGCTTGGTTGGAACGCAGGGGAACACTGAAGCTTTCTTT | CASSLVGTQGNTEAFF
TRBJ2-5 | - | TRBV7-2 | - | TGTGCCAGCAGCTTATCCCCGGGAGCAAGAGGGCAAGAGACCCAGTACTTC | CASSLSPGARGQETQYF
TRBJ1-4 | - | TRBV4-3 | - | TGCGCCAGCAGCCAAGAGTCCGGCATCACAACTAATGAAAAACTGTTTTTT | CASSQESGITTNEKLFF
TRBJ2-7 | few | TRBV9 | TRBD1 | TGTGCCAGCAGCATGCACTCGGACAGGTTGAACGAGCAGTACTTC | CASSMHSDRLNEQYF
TRBJ2-3 | few | TRBV19 | TRBD2 | TGTGCCAGCCGGGGACTAGCGGGGGGGCTGGGCACAGATACGCAGTATTTT | CASRGLAGGLGTDTQYF
TRBJ2-1 | few | TRBV6-5 | TRBD1 | TGTGCCAGCAGTTACCGTGGGACAGGGTGGCAGTTCTTC | CASSYRGTGWQFF